These 18 T cell receptor beta chains share one sample of origin, sequenced in a study of T cells in Graves' hyperthyroidism and ophthalmopathy. Using RNA transcripts as the source, TCR beta CDR3 regions were amplified. A first-round RT-PCR of the TCR CDR3 used the HTBI primer set. TCRdb used MiXCR to reprocess the multiplex PCR reads, holding one entry per CDR3 protein. Found here are hundreds of thousands of distinct CDR3 sequences, more than 45% of them singletons; the top ten hold roughly 8.2%. The source material was peripheral blood or thyroid tissue (not recorded which). All receptors come from a woman between 18 and 30 years old with Graves' hyperthyroidism.

As to this clonotype: This CDR3 is missing its conserved last phenylalanine or tryptophan, likely due to a read error. The DNA is omitted, as the CDR3 cannot be located on it reliably, and the CDR3 follows TCRdb's listing. V usage is TRBV15 and J usage is TRBJ1-6; the table calls TRBD1, which could not be checked here. The germline gives CDR1 LNHNV, CDR2 YYDKDF (reference sequence). The CDR3 contains 10 residues when both ends are counted. The CDR3 spells CATSRLGTDR.

V usage is TRBV9 and J usage is TRBJ2-7, with D tentatively TRBD1 or TRBD2 (5 bases each). V was trimmed by 4 bases and J by 3 bases, leaving 14 bases between them. The length of the CDR3 is 14 residues. The germline V gene encodes CDR1 SGDLS and CDR2 YYNGEE. The CDR3 DNA reads as TGTGCCAGCAGCTACGGGACGCCAGGCTACGAGCAGTACTTC. Its protein product is CASSYGTPGYEQYF.

The chain joins TRBV24-1 to TRBJ2-7; no clear D gene. V shed 1 base and J shed 0 bases, with 3 bases lying between them. Germline CDR1 is KGHDR and CDR2 is SFDVKD. The CDR3 consists of 13 residues. The DNA for the CDR3 is TGTGCCACCAGTGATTTAGACTCCTACGAGCAGTACTTC. This encodes CATSDLDSYEQYF.

This clonotype was counted between two and nine times. The J gene is TRBJ1-5, the V gene TRBV25-1; 8 nucleotides match TRBD1. V dropped 1 base and J dropped 2; count of bases not matched to a gene: 1. CDR3 length equals 15 residues. The germline CDR1 and CDR2 sequences are MGHDK and SYGVNS. The chain's CDR3 is CASSESGQGNQPQHF. The CDR3 coding sequence is TGTGCCAGCAGTGAATCGGGACAGGGCAATCAGCCCCAGCATTTT.

CDR3 nucleotide sequence: TGCAGCGCTAGCGAGGGCCGGTATGGCTACACCTTC. Its protein product is CSASEGRYGYTF. The chain couples TRBV29-1 to TRBJ1-2; D remains unclear. Germline CDR1 SQVTM, CDR2 ANQGSEA. The CDR3 runs 12 residues. V was clipped by 7 bases and J by 5 bases, with 14 bases between them.

About this clonotype: The junction differs from germline at one of its ends, possibly a read error. The V gene is TRBV2, the J gene TRBJ2-2, with 7 positions matching TRBD1. Germline CDR1 reads SNHLY; CDR2 reads FYNNEI. This CDR3 comprises 15 residues. Written as DNA, the CDR3 is TGTGCCAGCAGCCCTTGGACAGGAGGAACCGGGGAGCTGCTTTTT. Its protein product is CASSPWTGGTGELLF.

This clonotype was recorded a few times. This chain uses TRBV11-2 with TRBJ1-2; D ambiguous. V lost 5 bases and J 6 bases, leaving 10 bases between the germline ends. This CDR3 is built from 12 residues. Germline V gene sequence: CDR1 SGHAT, CDR2 FQNNGV. The CDR3 reads CASSAGLDGYTF. DNA of the CDR3: TGTGCCAGCAGCGCGGGTCTCGATGGCTACACCTTC.

The chain links TRBV6-5 to TRBJ1-3, with D possibly being TRBD1 (5 bases). Per the germline V gene, CDR1 is MNHEY and CDR2 is SVGAGI. V was pared by 2 bases and J by 0 bases, with 8 bases between. The CDR3 sequence is 15 residues long. CDR3 region: CASSYDSASGNTIYF. The CDR3 DNA follows: TGTGCCAGCAGTTACGACAGTGCCTCTGGAAACACCATATATTTT.

This clonotype is a singleton in its sample. This chain uses TRBV24-1 with TRBJ1-1; D is unresolved. Germline CDR1 reads KGHDR; CDR2 reads SFDVKD. Deletions cut 1 base from V and 1 base from J, with 6 bases between. The CDR3 contains 14 residues. The CDR3 DNA is TGTGCCACCAGTGATTTTGGACGGAACACTGAAGCTTTCTTT. Translating gives CATSDFGRNTEAFF.

A few counts support this clonotype. This chain connects TRBV20-1 to TRBJ2-7; D call uncertain. This CDR3 has 13 amino acids. V lost 4 bases and J lost 4, with 14 bases in between. CDR1 DFQATT and CDR2 SNEGSKA come from the germline V gene (reference sequence). The CDR3 protein is CSANGITEYEQYF. For the CDR3, the DNA is TGCAGTGCTAATGGGATAACTGAATACGAGCAGTACTTC.

The chain is built from TRBV20-1 and TRBJ2-7, with a weak D call TRBD1 (5 bases). CDR3 length: 15 amino acids. V lost 5 bases and J 4 bases, leaving 21 bases between the germline ends. In germline, CDR1 is DFQATT, CDR2 SNEGSKA (reference sequence). CDR3 sequence reads: CSASQPNDKGYEQYF. The CDR3 coding sequence is TGCAGTGCTTCCCAACCTAACGACAAGGGGTACGAGCAGTACTTC.

A remark on this clonotype: Because the CDR3's place on the DNA is in doubt, the DNA is left out and the CDR3 is given as listed by TCRdb. This chain uses TRBV7-8 with TRBJ2-6. The CDR3 is 14 amino acids long, termini counted. Germline assignment: CDR1 SGHVS and CDR2 FQNEAQ. This CDR3 reads CASSVARGANSLTF.

CDR3 region: CASRPPGTGTSPLHF. The CDR3 nucleotides are TGTGCCAGCAGACCTCCCGGGACAGGGACTTCACCCCTCCACTTT. This sequence joins TRBV7-2 and TRBJ1-6, with 9 bases identical to TRBD1. The CDR3 loop spans 15 amino acids. From germline, CDR1 is SGHTA and CDR2 FQGNSA. V dropped 6 bases and J dropped 9; count of bases not matched to a gene: 9.

The CDR3 DNA sequence: TGTGCCAGCTCCCTAAGCCAGGGGATTGGGAGCAATCAGCCCCAGCATTTT. It translates to CASSLSQGIGSNQPQHF. The chain joins TRBV12-3 or TRBV12-4 to TRBJ1-5, with D perhaps matching TRBD1 (6 bases). The ends were cut back, 8 bases at V and 1 base at J, with 21 bases in the middle. The CDR3 has 17 residues.

The table lists this clonotype with many counts. The gene calls are TRBV25-1 and TRBJ1-4; no firm D call. There are 12 residues in the CDR3. Germline V lookup: CDR1 MGHDK, CDR2 SYGVNS. Trimming shortened V by 1 base and J by 8 bases, and 5 bases separated the two germline ends. The CDR3 DNA reads TGTGCCAGCAGTGAATTTGGGGAAAAACTGTTTTTT. Protein product: CASSEFGEKLFF.

This rearrangement joins TRBV7-6 to TRBJ2-7, with 7 bases matching TRBD2. CDR1 is SGHVS, CDR2 FNYEAQ, per germline. The trim removed 1 base at V and 7 bases at J, leaving 10 bases unmatched. The CDR3 loop spans 15 amino acids. The CDR3 protein is CASSLEAGNLWEQYF. The CDR3, as DNA: TGTGCCAGCAGCTTAGAAGCGGGAAATTTGTGGGAGCAGTACTTC.

The rearrangement links TRBV24-1 to TRBJ1-2; 9 positions match TRBD1. The CDR3 runs to 13 residues. Germline V gene data show CDR1 as KGHDR and CDR2 as SFDVKD. In DNA form, the CDR3 reads TGTGCTATCTCCGGGACAGGGAGAGATGGCTACACCTTC. Translated, it gives CAISGTGRDGYTF.

This clonotype has a count of ten or more. V and J are TRBV4-1 and TRBJ2-5, with 13 positions matching TRBD2. CDR1 and CDR2 from the germline V gene are MGHRA and YSYEKL. The CDR3 extends over 16 amino acids. V gave up 1 base and J gave up 4 bases; unmatched junction bases: 3. CDR3 residues: CASSQGLAGGTETQYF. The CDR3 nucleotides are TGCGCCAGCAGCCAAGGACTAGCGGGAGGTACAGAGACCCAGTACTTC.